One sample yielded the 6 T cell receptor beta chains listed below, sequenced in a study of shared clonotypes between healthy human individuals. Using immunoSEQ multiplex PCR, the repertoire was profiled, and TCRdb retains in-frame clones only, with some absent. Of a few hundred thousand clones in the sample, approximately 65% were seen once. Sample: memory CD4+ T cells sorted from blood. Subset of the sample: CD45RA-negative fraction. The receptors shown here come from a man aged 25 to 40 in good health.

V usage is TRBV6-1 and J usage is TRBJ2-3; tentative D call: TRBD1 (6 bases). The CDR3 is 15 residues long. V was cut by 7 bases and J by 6 bases, with 20 bases left in between. Germline V gene data show CDR1 as MNHNS and CDR2 as SASEGT. Here the CDR3 DNA reads TGTGCCAGCACCTCCCGGACAGAGGTCTCTGATACGCAGTATTTT. Residues: CASTSRTEVSDTQYF.

The chain has TRBV5-6 and TRBJ1-5; no clear D. The CDR3 runs to 14 residues. Per germline, CDR1 SGHDT and CDR2 YYEEEE. The V end was cut by 0 bases, the J end by 6 bases, with 10 bases between. CDR3 loop: CASSLGSVTQPQHF. As DNA, the CDR3 is TGTGCCAGCAGCTTGGGATCGGTAACTCAGCCCCAGCATTTT.

The rearrangement links TRBV11-2 to TRBJ2-7; 8 bases agree with TRBD1. V was clipped by 1 base and J by 0 bases; unmatched bases: 2. CDR1 is SGHAT and CDR2 is FQNNGV in the germline V gene. The CDR3 runs 15 residues. The CDR3 nucleotides read TGTGCCAGCAGCTTAGCCGACAGGGGCTCCTACGAGCAGTACTTC. Amino acids: CASSLADRGSYEQYF.

This clone was found many times. This chain joins TRBV11-2 and TRBJ2-7; D call uncertain. The CDR3 has 11 residues. Germline CDR1 SGHAT, CDR2 FQNNGV. V was shortened by 5 bases and J by 6 bases, with 8 bases between the two germline ends. CDR3 sequence reads: CASSPVGEQYF. The CDR3 nucleotides are TGTGCCAGCAGCCCTGTCGGCGAGCAGTACTTC. Drawing the rest from reference TRBV11-2 and TRBJ2-7, the complete variable domain is EAGVAQSPRYKIIEKRQSVAFWCNPISGHATLYWYQQILGQGPKLLIQFQNNGVVDDSQLPKDRFSAERLKGVDSTLKIQPAKLEDSAVYLCASSPVGEQYFGPGTRLTVT.

A remark on this clone: Other DNA sequences of this sample code for an identical CDR3. The CDR3 DNA reads as TGTGCCAGCAGCCCGGGGGCCGCGAACACTGAAGCTTTCTTT. It specifies CASSPGAANTEAFF. The gene calls are TRBV7-2 and TRBJ1-1; D possibly corresponds to TRBD1 (6 bases). This CDR3 contains 14 residues. V lost 5 bases, J lost 1 base, and 11 bases lay in between. The germline V gene encodes CDR1 SGHTA and CDR2 FQGNSA.

The genes are TRBV7-2 and TRBJ2-1; D gene ambiguous. Germline V CDR1 and CDR2: SGHTA, FQGNSA. V dropped 5 bases and J dropped 1 base, with 6 bases sitting between them. CDR3 length: 13 residues. The CDR3 is CASSGQSYNEQFF. Written as DNA, the CDR3 is TGTGCCAGCAGCGGCCAGTCCTACAATGAGCAGTTCTTC.